Detailed here is one T cell receptor beta chain. What it binds is not known. Vbeta (60) and Jbeta (13) primers were used in the PCR. Using immunoSEQ multiplex PCR, the repertoire was profiled, and TCRdb retains in-frame clones only, with some absent. The sample lists 100,000 to 150,000 clones, about 80% occurring once. These data are taken from a study of cytomegalovirus exposure and HLA in healthy donors. Overall study results and limits: Cytomegalovirus-associated status was assigned to more than 150 TCR beta chains. Later analysis reportedly placed an Asian-associated ancestry cluster below the roughly 670-donor mean in N-insertions.

The V and J ends lost 6 bases and 6 bases respectively, with 14 bases between them. CDR3 length: 14 residues. From germline, CDR1 is MNHEY and CDR2 SVGAGI. The rearrangement joins TRBV6-5 to TRBJ2-2, with a weak D call TRBD1 (6 bases). Sample: PBMCs. The sequence was obtained from a woman aged 35 to 49 in good health and CMV-seronegative. For the CDR3, the DNA is TGTGCCAGCAGAAAACAGGGATCAGCCGGGGAGCTGTTTTTT. Amino acids: CASRKQGSAGELFF.